The source of this T cell receptor (beta chain) is a study of T cells in Graves' hyperthyroidism and ophthalmopathy. General study results and limits: By a 13 V-J model, ophthalmopathy was set apart from stable hyperthyroidism. In blood, most of the thyroid clonotypes expanded above 0.001 were also present.

Pregnant or lactating patients were excluded, as were those with uncontrolled infection or other autoimmune disease. V shed 6 bases and J shed 2 bases, with 11 bases lying between them. This CDR3 has 13 residues. CDR1 is MDHEN and CDR2 is SYDVKM in the germline V gene. Turning to this clonotype: As yet, its antigen is unknown.

The TCR beta CDR3 regions underwent amplification using RNA transcripts as the source. Using the HTBI primer set, a first-round RT-PCR was run on the TCR CDR3. TCRdb itself ran the multiplex PCR reads through MiXCR, one entry per CDR3 protein. Counted here are approximately 34,000 distinct CDR3 sequences, 45% to 55% occurring once; the ten biggest clones make up 25%. The clonotype originates from a woman in her thirties or forties with Graves' ophthalmopathy. Sequenced material: blood. This rearrangement joins TRBV28 to TRBJ2-7, with a tentative D call TRBD1 (5 bases). This chain's CDR3 is CASRWQGAYEQYF. DNA for the CDR3: TGTGCCAGCAGGTGGCAGGGCGCCTACGAGCAGTACTTC.